One TCR beta chain is described in this entry. The antigen is unknown. During the collection period, no donor immune events like infections were recorded. The CDR3 consists of 14 residues. The V gene lost 2 bases and the J gene lost 7 bases, with 18 bases spanning the gap. Germline V CDR1 and CDR2: SQVTM, ANQGSEA. This record comes from a study of identifying expanded T cells in peripheral blood. Study-level findings and limits: Over approximately two and four weeks, about 15 and 19 clones changed, versus 1.2 between replicates. Clone count variance between approximately two-week samples rose with total template count.

Produced via immunoSEQ multiplex PCR; TCRdb's table is partial and in-frame only. The sample lists 100,000 to 150,000 clones, approximately 86% occurring once. The sequenced material came from blood. The chain carries TRBV29-1 and TRBJ2-7; a weak D match, TRBD1 (5 bases). The clonotype originates from a person aged 18-70 years in good health. Written as DNA, the CDR3 is TGCAGCGTTGAATCCGCGCAGGGCTTAGGGGAGCAGTACTTC. It encodes CSVESAQGLGEQYF.